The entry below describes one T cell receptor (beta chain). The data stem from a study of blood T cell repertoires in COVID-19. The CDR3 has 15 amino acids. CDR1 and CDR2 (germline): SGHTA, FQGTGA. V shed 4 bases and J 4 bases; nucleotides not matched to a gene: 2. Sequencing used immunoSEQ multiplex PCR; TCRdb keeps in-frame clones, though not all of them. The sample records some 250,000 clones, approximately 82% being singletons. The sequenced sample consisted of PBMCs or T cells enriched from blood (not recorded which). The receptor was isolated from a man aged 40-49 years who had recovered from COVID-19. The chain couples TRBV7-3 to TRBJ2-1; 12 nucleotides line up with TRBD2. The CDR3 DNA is TGTGCCAGCAGCTCACTAGCGGGAGGATACAATGAGCAGTTCTTC. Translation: CASSSLAGGYNEQFF.